A single sample gave rise to the 27 T cell receptor beta chains below, sequenced in a study of T cells in Graves' hyperthyroidism and ophthalmopathy. TCR beta CDR3 sequences were amplified from RNA transcripts. The HTBI primer set was used in a first-round RT-PCR of the TCR CDR3. TCRdb reanalysed the multiplex PCR reads using MiXCR and keeps one entry per CDR3 protein. The sample lists hundreds of thousands of distinct CDR3 sequences, around 15% occurring once. Specimen: blood. These receptor sequences come from a woman in her thirties with Graves' hyperthyroidism.

The chain is built from TRBV27 and TRBJ2-3, with D maybe TRBD2 (6 bases). The CDR3 totals 12 residues. Germline V lookup: CDR1 MNHEY, CDR2 SMNVEV (reference sequence). Trimming took off 9 bases at V and 2 bases at J, with 9 bases between the two ends. CDR3 bases: TGTGCCAGTCGGGACTTCACAGATACGCAGTATTTT. It specifies CASRDFTDTQYF.

This clonotype appeared many times. This rearrangement joins TRBV10-3 to TRBJ2-1, with 7 positions matching TRBD2. Germline-derived CDR1 and CDR2 are ENHRY and SYGVKD. V trimming: 0 bases; J trimming: 7 bases; junction bases outside the gene matches: 12. This CDR3 contains 17 residues. CDR3 sequence (DNA): TGTGCCATCAGTGAGTCCTTGGCGGGAGATTCGGGAAATGAGCAGTTCTTC. It is translated as CAISESLAGDSGNEQFF.

Many counts were recorded for this clonotype. V and J are TRBV12-3 or TRBV12-4 and TRBJ2-7; D is uncertain. CDR3 size: 13 residues. V gave up 3 bases and J gave up 7 bases, with 13 bases separating them. Written as DNA, the CDR3 is TGTGCCAGCAGTTTCAAAGACAACTGGGAGCAGTACTTC. Amino acid sequence: CASSFKDNWEQYF.

This clonotype has ten or more counts. V is TRBV6-2 or TRBV6-3 and J is TRBJ1-2; 8 nucleotides agree with TRBD1. Trimming at V came to 3 bases and at J to 4 bases, leaving 4 bases not matched to a gene. Germline V lookup: CDR1 MNHEY, CDR2 SVGEGT. The CDR3 runs 14 residues. CDR3 amino acids: CASSYTGTGYGYTF. In nucleotides, the CDR3 is TGTGCCAGCAGTTATACCGGGACAGGCTATGGCTACACCTTC.

The chain uses TRBV5-1 and TRBJ1-2; TRBD1 agrees at 11 bases. Germline loops: CDR1 SGHRS, CDR2 YFSETQ. This CDR3 spans 14 amino acids. After removal of 4 bases from V and 7 bases from J, the junction contained 6 bases not matched to a gene. CDR3 bases: TGCGCCAGCAGCCCGCGGACAGGGGGCTTTGGCTACACCTTC. This translates into CASSPRTGGFGYTF.

CDR3 protein: CASSPGTGGASNQPQHF. The CDR3 nucleotides are TGTGCCAGCAGTCCCGGGACAGGGGGCGCGAGCAATCAGCCCCAGCATTTT. The V gene is TRBV2, the J gene TRBJ1-5; 12 bases map to TRBD1. V was pared by 5 bases and J by 1 base, with 6 bases of the junction left unmatched. CDR1 and CDR2 from the germline V gene are SNHLY and FYNNEI. The CDR3 length is 17 residues. The complete variable domain, with remaining parts taken from reference TRBV2 and TRBJ1-5, reads EPEVTQTPSHQVTQMGQEVILRCVPISNHLYFYWYRQILGQKVEFLVSFYNNEISEKSEIFDDQFSVERPDGSNFTLKIRSTKLEDSAMYFCASSPGTGGASNQPQHFGDGTRLSIL.

The V call is TRBV9, the J call TRBJ1-2; D may be TRBD1 (6 bases). The germline gives CDR1 SGDLS, CDR2 YYNGEE. The CDR3 is 14 amino acids. V shed 6 bases and J shed 3 bases, with 15 bases lying between them. CDR3 in DNA: TGTGCCAGCACCACTCCCCCAGGGGACTATGGCTACACCTTC. It translates to CASTTPPGDYGYTF.

The table lists this clonotype with a count of one. The gene calls are TRBV7-9 and TRBJ1-1, with D hard to call. The CDR3 consists of 12 residues. The V and J ends lost 6 bases and 3 bases respectively, with 8 bases between them. Looked up from germline, CDR1 is SEHNR and CDR2 is FQNEAQ (reference sequence). The CDR3 region is CASSQSDTEAFF. CDR3 sequence (DNA): TGTGCCAGCAGTCAGTCGGACACTGAAGCTTTCTTT.

This clonotype was picked up many times. The J gene is TRBJ1-1, the V gene TRBV29-1; no reliable D call. V lost 4 bases, J lost 0 bases, and 12 bases lay in between. The CDR3 extends over 14 amino acids. Per the germline V gene, CDR1 is SQVTM and CDR2 is ANQGSEA. CDR3 protein: CSVAGVGMNTEAFF. In nucleotides, the CDR3 is TGCAGCGTTGCCGGGGTGGGCATGAACACTGAAGCTTTCTTT.

This clonotype was recorded at least ten times. The CDR3 loop is CASGLGTSGRSDTQYF. In nucleotides, the CDR3 is TGTGCTAGTGGTTTGGGGACTAGCGGGAGGTCGGATACGCAGTATTTT. The gene calls are TRBV12-5 and TRBJ2-3, with 14 bases fitting TRBD2. The CDR3 covers 16 residues. The V gene end was trimmed by 1 base and the J gene end by 6 bases; junction bases not matched to a gene: 3. Germline V gene sequence: CDR1 LGHNT, CDR2 FRNRAP.

Notes on this clonotype: This clone may be a read error of a much larger clone one base away. The V gene is TRBV28, the J gene TRBJ1-4; TRBD1 matches 7 bases. The length of the CDR3 is 12 residues. Germline CDR1 reads MDHEN; CDR2 reads SYDVKM. This chain's CDR3 is CVSQQGREKLFF. CDR3 in DNA: TGTGTCAGCCAACAGGGGCGTGAAAAACTGTTTTTT. The complete variable domain, with remaining parts taken from reference TRBV28 and TRBJ1-4, reads DVKVTQSSRYLVKRTGEKVFLECVQDMDHENMFWYRQDPGLGLRLIYFSYDVKMKEKGDIPEGYSVSREKKERFSLILESASTNQTSMYLCVSQQGREKLFFGSGTQLSVL.

There are a few counts of this clonotype. A much bigger clone sits one base away, suggesting this may be a read error. The chain recombines TRBV6-1 with TRBJ1-5; 10 bases match TRBD1. This CDR3 is built from 15 residues. CDR1 and CDR2 (germline): MNHNS, SASEGT. The V gene end was trimmed by 6 bases and the J gene end by 0 bases; junction bases not matched to a gene: 2. The CDR3 loop is CASRGDRGSNQPQHF. The CDR3 nucleotides are TGTGCCAGCAGGGGGGACAGGGGTAGCAATCAGCCCCAGCATTTT.

This clonotype came up many times. This chain uses TRBV6-1 with TRBJ2-1, with TRBD2 matching 12 bases. Per germline, CDR1 MNHNS and CDR2 SASEGT. The CDR3 totals 15 residues. Trimming at V came to 6 bases and at J to 10 bases, leaving 10 bases not matched to a gene. The CDR3 spells CASSPIPGLAGEQFF. In nucleotides, the CDR3 is TGTGCCAGCAGCCCGATTCCGGGACTAGCGGGCGAGCAGTTCTTC.

The genes are TRBV19 and TRBJ2-5, with TRBD1 matching over 10 bases. CDR1 and CDR2 (germline): LNHDA, SQIVND (reference sequence). The CDR3 runs 14 residues. Trimming took 5 bases from V and 11 from J; bases not matched to a gene: 11. This chain's CDR3 is CASSPLGDRGPQYF. In nucleotides, the CDR3 is TGTGCCAGTAGTCCCCTCGGGGACAGGGGACCGCAGTACTTC.

This clonotype occurred many times. The rearrangement links TRBV7-9 to TRBJ2-3; D is unresolved. The V gene's germline CDR1 is SEHNR and CDR2 FQNEAQ (reference sequence). Trimming stripped 5 bases from V and 0 bases from J, with 12 bases between. The CDR3 extends over 15 amino acids. The CDR3 region has the DNA TGTGCCAGCAGCCCAGTTGACATGAGCACAGATACGCAGTATTTT. Translated: CASSPVDMSTDTQYF.

This clonotype was counted ten times or more. The chain has TRBV28 and TRBJ2-1; 9 bases fit TRBD2. V shed 6 bases, J shed 3 bases, and the junction held 6 bases outside the gene matches. The length of the CDR3 is 15 residues. Germline V gene data show CDR1 as MDHEN and CDR2 as SYDVKM. The CDR3 bases are TGTGCCAGCAGACCAGCGGGAGGCAGCTACAATGAGCAGTTCTTC. This translates into CASRPAGGSYNEQFF.

The rearrangement joins TRBV28 to TRBJ1-6; 8 bases map to TRBD1. With V trimmed by 3 bases and J by 6 bases, 4 bases remained unmatched. CDR1 and CDR2 from the germline V gene are MDHEN and SYDVKM. The CDR3 is 15 amino acids. CDR3: CASSFTGGLNSPLHF. CDR3 bases: TGTGCCAGCAGTTTTACAGGGGGTCTTAATTCACCCCTCCACTTT.

At least ten counts were recorded for this clonotype. This chain links TRBV20-1 with TRBJ2-7; perhaps TRBD1 as D (5 bases). Germline V gene sequence: CDR1 DFQATT, CDR2 SNEGSKA (reference sequence). The CDR3 is 19 residues long. Trimming pared 0 bases from V and 4 bases from J, leaving 28 bases between. The CDR3 protein is CSARDRAGLSGGFFYEQYF. CDR3 DNA sequence: TGCAGTGCTAGAGATCGGGCAGGGCTAAGTGGTGGATTCTTTTACGAGCAGTACTTC.

This clonotype came up a few times. The chain carries TRBV5-1 and TRBJ2-7; D call uncertain. Germline V gene lookup returns CDR1 SGHRS and CDR2 YFSETQ. Trimming cost V 2 bases and J 2 bases, with 17 bases left between them. The CDR3 has 16 amino acids. The CDR3 protein is CASSFSPELATYEQYF. The CDR3 bases are TGCGCCAGCAGCTTTTCACCGGAGCTTGCAACCTACGAGCAGTACTTC.

V is TRBV10-2 and J is TRBJ2-2; perhaps TRBD2 as D (5 bases). Germline CDR1 and CDR2: WSHSY and SAAADI. CDR3 length: 15 amino acids. Between the trimmed V and J ends, which lost 0 bases and 8 bases, there was a span of 13 bases. The CDR3 nucleotides read TGCGCCAGCAGTGAGTCTGATTCCGGAGGAGGGGAGCTGTTTTTT. It codes for CASSESDSGGGELFF.

This clonotype was seen more than once but under ten times. The gene calls are TRBV28 and TRBJ2-1; the match to TRBD2 covers 8 bases. V lost 6 bases and J lost 7; bases outside the gene matches: 11. There are 15 residues in the CDR3. The germline gives CDR1 MDHEN, CDR2 SYDVKM. The CDR3 DNA follows: TGTGCCAGCAGCCCCAGGCTAGCGGGCTTAAATGAGCAGTTCTTC. It encodes CASSPRLAGLNEQFF. Using reference TRBV28 and TRBJ2-1 for the parts outside the CDR3, the full variable domain is DVKVTQSSRYLVKRTGEKVFLECVQDMDHENMFWYRQDPGLGLRLIYFSYDVKMKEKGDIPEGYSVSREKKERFSLILESASTNQTSMYLCASSPRLAGLNEQFFGPGTRLTVL.

This clonotype was seen ten or more times. The chain carries TRBV30 and TRBJ1-5; 9 bases fit TRBD1. Germline assignment: CDR1 GTSNPN and CDR2 SVGIG (reference sequence). V trimming: 3 bases; J trimming: 6 bases; junction bases outside the gene matches: 0. There are 12 residues in the CDR3. CDR3 DNA sequence: TGTGCCTGGAGACAGGGGGCTCAGCCCCAGCATTTT. Its protein product is CAWRQGAQPQHF.

As concerns this clonotype: A read error may be the cause here, since a much bigger clone is one base away. This chain uses TRBV20-1 with TRBJ1-5; D uncertain. V was pared by 6 bases and J by 3 bases, with 18 bases between. Germline values: CDR1 DFQATT, CDR2 SNEGSKA (reference sequence). The CDR3 runs 15 residues. Here the CDR3 reads CSARERAYYNQPQHF. Here the CDR3 DNA reads TGCAGTGCCCGGGAAAGGGCCTACTACAATCAGCCCCAGCATTTT.

This clonotype has a count of ten or more. This rearrangement joins TRBV12-3 or TRBV12-4 to TRBJ1-5; 7 bases map to TRBD1. The junction had 6 bases not matched to a gene; V was cut back by 7 bases and J by 3 bases. This CDR3 comprises 14 residues. The CDR3 region has the DNA TGTGCCAGCAATAGGGACAGAACCAATCAGCCCCAGCATTTT. This sequence encodes CASNRDRTNQPQHF.

Of note for this clonotype: Possible read error: a much larger clone is one base away. The chain carries TRBV12-3 or TRBV12-4 and TRBJ1-2; no clear D. V was cut by 2 bases and J by 7 bases, with 14 bases left in between. The CDR3 runs 14 residues. The CDR3, as DNA: TGTGCCAGCAGTTTATCGGAACACACTGCTGGCTACACCTTC. It codes for CASSLSEHTAGYTF.

V is TRBV12-3 or TRBV12-4 and J is TRBJ2-7; D not certain. The CDR3 is made up of 13 amino acids. V was cut by 5 bases and J by 0 bases, with 8 bases left in between. The CDR3 DNA reads TGTGCCAGCAGTCCCGACCACTCCTACGAGCAGTACTTC. As protein: CASSPDHSYEQYF.

The table lists this clonotype with many counts. The J gene is TRBJ2-1, the V gene TRBV6-2 or TRBV6-3, with D perhaps matching TRBD2 (6 bases). The ends were cut back, 5 bases at V and 0 bases at J, with 8 bases in the middle. The germline CDR1 and CDR2 sequences are MNHEY and SVGEGT. CDR3 length: 14 residues. CDR3 residues: CASSGGTSYNEQFF. The CDR3 coding sequence is TGTGCCAGCAGTGGAGGGACCTCCTACAATGAGCAGTTCTTC.